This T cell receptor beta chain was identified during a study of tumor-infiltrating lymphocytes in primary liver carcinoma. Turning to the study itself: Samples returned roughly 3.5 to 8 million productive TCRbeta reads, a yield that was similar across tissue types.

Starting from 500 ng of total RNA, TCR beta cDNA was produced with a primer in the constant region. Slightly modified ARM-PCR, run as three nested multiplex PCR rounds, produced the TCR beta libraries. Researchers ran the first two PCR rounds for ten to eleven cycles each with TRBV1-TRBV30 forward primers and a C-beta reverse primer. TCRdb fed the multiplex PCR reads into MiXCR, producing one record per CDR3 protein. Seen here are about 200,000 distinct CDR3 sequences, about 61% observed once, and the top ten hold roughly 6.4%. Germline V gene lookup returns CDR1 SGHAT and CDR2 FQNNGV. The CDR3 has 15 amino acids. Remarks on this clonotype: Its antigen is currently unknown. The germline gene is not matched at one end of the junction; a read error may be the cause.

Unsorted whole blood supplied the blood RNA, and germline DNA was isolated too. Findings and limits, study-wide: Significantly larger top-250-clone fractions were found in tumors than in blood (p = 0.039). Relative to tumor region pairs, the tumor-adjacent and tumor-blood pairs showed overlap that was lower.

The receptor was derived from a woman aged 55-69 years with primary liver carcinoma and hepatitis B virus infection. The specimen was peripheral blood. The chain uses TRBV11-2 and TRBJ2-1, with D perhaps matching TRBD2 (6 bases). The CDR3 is CTSGRGPNSYNEQLF. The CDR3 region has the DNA TGTACCAGCGGGCGGGGACCGAACTCCTACAATGAGCAGTTATTC.